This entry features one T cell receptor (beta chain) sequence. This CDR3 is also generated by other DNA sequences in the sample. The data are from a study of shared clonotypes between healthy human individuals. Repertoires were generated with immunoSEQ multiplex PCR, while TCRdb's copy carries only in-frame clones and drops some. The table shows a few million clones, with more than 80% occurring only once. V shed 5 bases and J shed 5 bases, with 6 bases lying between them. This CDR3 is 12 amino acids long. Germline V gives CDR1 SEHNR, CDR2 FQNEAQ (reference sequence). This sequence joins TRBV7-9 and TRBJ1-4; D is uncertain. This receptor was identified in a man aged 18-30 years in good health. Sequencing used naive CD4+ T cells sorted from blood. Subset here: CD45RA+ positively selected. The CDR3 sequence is CASSPGNEKLFF. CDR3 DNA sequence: TGTGCCAGCAGCCCAGGAAATGAAAAACTGTTTTTT.